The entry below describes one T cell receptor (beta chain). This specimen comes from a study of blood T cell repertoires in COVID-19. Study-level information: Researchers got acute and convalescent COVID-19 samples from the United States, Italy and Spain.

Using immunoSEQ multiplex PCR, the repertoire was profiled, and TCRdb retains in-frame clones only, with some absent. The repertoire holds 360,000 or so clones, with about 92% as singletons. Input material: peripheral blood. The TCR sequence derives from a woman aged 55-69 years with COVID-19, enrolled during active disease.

CDR3 DNA: TGTGCCAGCTCACCAAACAGGGGTTCCTACGAGCAGTACTTC. It specifies CASSPNRGSYEQYF. The rearrangement links TRBV18 to TRBJ2-7, with TRBD1 matching over 7 bases. This CDR3 has 14 amino acids. Germline V CDR1 and CDR2: KGHSH, LQKENI. J gave up 1 base and V 2 bases, and 2 bases lay outside the gene matches.